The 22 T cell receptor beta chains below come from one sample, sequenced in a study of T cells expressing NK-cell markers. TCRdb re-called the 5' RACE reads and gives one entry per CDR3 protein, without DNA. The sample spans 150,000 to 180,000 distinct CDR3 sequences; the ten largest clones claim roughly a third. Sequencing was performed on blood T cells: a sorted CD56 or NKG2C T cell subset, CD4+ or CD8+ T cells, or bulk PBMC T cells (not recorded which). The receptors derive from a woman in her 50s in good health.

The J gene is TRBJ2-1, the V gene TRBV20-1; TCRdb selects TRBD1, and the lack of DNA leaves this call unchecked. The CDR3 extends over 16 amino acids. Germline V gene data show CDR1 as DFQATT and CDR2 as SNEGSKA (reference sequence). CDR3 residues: CSARDKGWSSYNEQFF.

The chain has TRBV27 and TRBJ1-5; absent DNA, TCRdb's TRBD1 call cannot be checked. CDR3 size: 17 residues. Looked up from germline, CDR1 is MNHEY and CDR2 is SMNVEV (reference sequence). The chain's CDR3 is CASSLAGTGGGNQPQHF.

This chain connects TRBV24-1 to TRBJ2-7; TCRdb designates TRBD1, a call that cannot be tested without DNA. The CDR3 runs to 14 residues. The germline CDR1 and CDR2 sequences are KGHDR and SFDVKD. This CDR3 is CASDPGLTYYEQYF.

The CDR3 protein is CASSQTGQGISEQFF. The V call is TRBV4-1, the J call TRBJ2-1; the D gene TCRdb calls, TRBD1, cannot be checked with no DNA. Germline values: CDR1 MGHRA, CDR2 YSYEKL. CDR3 length equals 15 residues.

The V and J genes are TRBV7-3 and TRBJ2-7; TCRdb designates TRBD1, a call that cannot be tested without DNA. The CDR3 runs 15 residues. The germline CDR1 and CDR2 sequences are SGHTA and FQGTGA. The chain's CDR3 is CASSLPPSHPYEQYF.

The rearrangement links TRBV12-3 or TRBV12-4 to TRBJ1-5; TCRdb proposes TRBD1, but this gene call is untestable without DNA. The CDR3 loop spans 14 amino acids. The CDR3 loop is CASRAGGFGQPQHF.

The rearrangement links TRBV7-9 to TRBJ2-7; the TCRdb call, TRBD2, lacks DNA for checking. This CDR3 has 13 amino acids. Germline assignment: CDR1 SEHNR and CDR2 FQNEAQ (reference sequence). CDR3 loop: CASTRSGDYEQYF.

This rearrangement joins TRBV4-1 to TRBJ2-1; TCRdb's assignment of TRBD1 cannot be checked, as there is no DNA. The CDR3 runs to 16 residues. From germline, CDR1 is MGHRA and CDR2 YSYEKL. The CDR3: CASSQDWGRGPDEQFF.

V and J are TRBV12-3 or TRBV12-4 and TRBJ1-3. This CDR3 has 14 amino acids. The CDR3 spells CASSFEDSGNTIYF.

The chain's CDR3 is CSVPQQGADYGYTF. This chain uses TRBV29-1 with TRBJ1-2; TCRdb picks TRBD1, but there is no DNA to check that call. Per germline, CDR1 SQVTM and CDR2 ANQGSEA. This CDR3 spans 14 amino acids.

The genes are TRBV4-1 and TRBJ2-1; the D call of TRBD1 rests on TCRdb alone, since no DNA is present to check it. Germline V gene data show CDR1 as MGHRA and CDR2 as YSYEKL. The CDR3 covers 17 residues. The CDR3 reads CASSQDHVEGAYNEQFF.

The CDR3 here is CASSIPGTGNGYTF. The genes are TRBV12-3 or TRBV12-4 and TRBJ1-2; TCRdb lists TRBD1, though no DNA is available to test this call. The CDR3 extends over 14 amino acids.

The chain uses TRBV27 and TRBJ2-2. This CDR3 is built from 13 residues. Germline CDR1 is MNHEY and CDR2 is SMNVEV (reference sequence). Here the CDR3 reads CASSTGSTGELFF.

The CDR3 reads CAAGTSGMGNEQFF. V is TRBV24-1 and J is TRBJ2-1; TCRdb gives TRBD2 as the D gene, but with no DNA this cannot be confirmed. Looked up from germline, CDR1 is KGHDR and CDR2 is SFDVKD. The CDR3 loop spans 14 amino acids.

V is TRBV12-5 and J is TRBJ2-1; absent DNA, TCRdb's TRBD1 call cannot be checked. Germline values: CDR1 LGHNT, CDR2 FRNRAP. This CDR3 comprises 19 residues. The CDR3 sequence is CASGLPPDRPDGPYNEQFF.

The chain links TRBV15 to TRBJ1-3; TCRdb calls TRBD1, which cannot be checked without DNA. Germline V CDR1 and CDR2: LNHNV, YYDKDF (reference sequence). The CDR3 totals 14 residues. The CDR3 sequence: CATSPDREGNTIYF.

CDR3 protein: CASSLLSFGDQETQYF. The chain employs TRBV7-9 and TRBJ2-5; with no DNA, the TCRdb D assignment of TRBD1 cannot be verified. CDR1 is SEHNR and CDR2 is FQNEAQ in the germline V gene (reference sequence). CDR3 length: 16 amino acids.

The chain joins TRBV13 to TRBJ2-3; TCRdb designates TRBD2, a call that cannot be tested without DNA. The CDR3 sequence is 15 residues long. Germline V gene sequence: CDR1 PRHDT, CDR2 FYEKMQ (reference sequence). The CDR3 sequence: CASSELAGASDTQYF.

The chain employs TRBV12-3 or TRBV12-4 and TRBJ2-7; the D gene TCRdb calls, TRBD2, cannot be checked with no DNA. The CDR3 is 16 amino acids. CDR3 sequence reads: CASSLVETRFSYEQYF.

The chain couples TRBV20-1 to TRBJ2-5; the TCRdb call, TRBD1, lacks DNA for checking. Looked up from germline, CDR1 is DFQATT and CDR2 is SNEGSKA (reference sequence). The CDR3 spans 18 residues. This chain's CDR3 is CSATLPGERGWYQETRYF.

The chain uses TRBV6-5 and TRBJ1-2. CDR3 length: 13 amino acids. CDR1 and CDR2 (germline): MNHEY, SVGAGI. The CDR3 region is CASQSGASYGYTF.

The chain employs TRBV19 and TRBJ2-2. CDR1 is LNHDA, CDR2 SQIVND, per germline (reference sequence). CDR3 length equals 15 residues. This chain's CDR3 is CASLGLDQNTGELFF.